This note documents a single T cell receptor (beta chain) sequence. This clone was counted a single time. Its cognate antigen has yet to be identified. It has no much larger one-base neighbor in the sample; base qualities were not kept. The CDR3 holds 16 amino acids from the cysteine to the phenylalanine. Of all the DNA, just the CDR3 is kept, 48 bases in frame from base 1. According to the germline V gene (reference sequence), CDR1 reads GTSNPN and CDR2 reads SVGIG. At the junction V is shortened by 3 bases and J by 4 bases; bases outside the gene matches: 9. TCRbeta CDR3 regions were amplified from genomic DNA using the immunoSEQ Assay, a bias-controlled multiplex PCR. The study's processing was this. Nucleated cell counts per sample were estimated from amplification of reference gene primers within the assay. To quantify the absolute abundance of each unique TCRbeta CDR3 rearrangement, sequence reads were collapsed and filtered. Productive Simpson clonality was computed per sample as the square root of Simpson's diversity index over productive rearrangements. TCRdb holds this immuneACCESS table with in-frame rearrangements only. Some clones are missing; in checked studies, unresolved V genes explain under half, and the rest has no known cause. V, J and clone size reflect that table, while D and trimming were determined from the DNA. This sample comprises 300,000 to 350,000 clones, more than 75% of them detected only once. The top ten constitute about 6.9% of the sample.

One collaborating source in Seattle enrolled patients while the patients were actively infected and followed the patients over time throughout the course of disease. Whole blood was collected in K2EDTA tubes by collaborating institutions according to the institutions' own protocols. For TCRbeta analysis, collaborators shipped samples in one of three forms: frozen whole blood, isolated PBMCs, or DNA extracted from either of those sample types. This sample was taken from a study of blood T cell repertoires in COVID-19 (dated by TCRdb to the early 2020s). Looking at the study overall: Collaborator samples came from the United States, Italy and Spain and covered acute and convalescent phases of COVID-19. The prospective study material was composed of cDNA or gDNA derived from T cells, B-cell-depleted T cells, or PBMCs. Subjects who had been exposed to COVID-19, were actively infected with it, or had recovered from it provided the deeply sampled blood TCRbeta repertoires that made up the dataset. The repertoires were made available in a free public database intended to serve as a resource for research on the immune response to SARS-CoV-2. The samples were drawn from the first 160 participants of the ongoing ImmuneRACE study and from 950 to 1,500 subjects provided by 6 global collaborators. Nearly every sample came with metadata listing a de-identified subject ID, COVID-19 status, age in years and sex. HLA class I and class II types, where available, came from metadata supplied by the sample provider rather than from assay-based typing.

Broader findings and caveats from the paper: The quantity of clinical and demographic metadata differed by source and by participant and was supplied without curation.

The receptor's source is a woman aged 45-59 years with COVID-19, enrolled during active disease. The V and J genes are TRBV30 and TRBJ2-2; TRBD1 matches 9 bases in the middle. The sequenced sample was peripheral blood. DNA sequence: TGTGCCTGGAGGGTTCCGGGACAGGGTTTCACCGGGGAGCTGTTTTTT. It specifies CAWRVPGQGFTGELFF.